This note documents a single T cell receptor (beta chain) sequence. The method was immunoSEQ multiplex PCR; TCRdb's version includes in-frame clones alone and lacks a portion of them. The repertoire holds some 250,000 clones, with approximately 80% as singletons. The junction had 5 bases not matched to a gene; V was cut back by 0 bases and J by 4 bases. The CDR3 contains 16 residues. CDR1 is SGHAT and CDR2 is FQNNGV in the germline V gene. The sample originates from a study of blood T cell repertoires in COVID-19. This TCR came from a woman aged 55-69 years with active or convalescent COVID-19. The gene calls are TRBV11-2 and TRBJ2-3, with 9 bases identical to TRBD2. Specimen: peripheral blood. The CDR3 sequence is CASSLEPAGGADTQYF. CDR3 nucleotides: TGTGCCAGCAGCTTAGAGCCAGCGGGGGGAGCAGATACGCAGTATTTT.